This T cell receptor (beta chain) was profiled in a study of T cell responses to AZD1222 COVID-19 vaccine. Overall study results and limits: As reported, nearly half of all spike-specific TCRs target variant regions that are unmutated. Spike-wide vaccine-associated CD4 TCRs dominated at 160-218 and 743-854.

Sequencing was performed with immunoSEQ multiplex PCR; in TCRdb, only in-frame clones are kept and a portion is missing. Of around 130,000 clones detected, 88% appear once; the ten largest clones hold around a sixth. As to this clone: Its target is not known.

Between the trimmed V and J ends, which lost 2 bases and 6 bases, there was a span of 8 bases. The CDR3 sequence is 13 residues long. Germline-derived CDR1 and CDR2 are SNHLY and FYNNEI. The chain uses TRBV2 and TRBJ1-3, with D possibly TRBD1 on 6 matching bases. The sequence was obtained from an adult in good health. Specimen: peripheral blood, collected on day 0 of MenACWY control vaccination. The CDR3: CASSEWGLNTIYF. DNA for the CDR3: TGTGCCAGCAGTGAATGGGGGCTAAACACCATATATTTT.